The entry below gives a single T cell receptor (beta chain) sequence along with its context. While the first cohort had 600 to 800 subjects, the donors belonged to the separate validation cohort of roughly 120 subjects. The data originate from a study of cytomegalovirus exposure and HLA in healthy donors. In the study overall: The 110 or so validation repertoires used the same platform as the 650 to 750 first-cohort repertoires, a later analysis reported.

TCRdb's copy holds only in-frame clones and misses some; the assay was immunoSEQ multiplex PCR. This table has fewer than 120,000 clones, roughly 90% appearing once. Germline-derived CDR1 and CDR2 are SGHDN and FVKESK. There are 16 residues in the CDR3. The ends lost 4 bases at V and 4 bases at J; junction bases unmatched: 6. The material sequenced was PBMCs. This TCR was recovered from a young woman in good health and CMV-seronegative. This chain connects TRBV14 to TRBJ2-2; 10 nucleotides line up with TRBD2. The CDR3 region is CASSRDLAGVTGELFF. Here the CDR3 DNA reads TGTGCCAGCAGCCGGGACCTAGCGGGAGTCACCGGGGAGCTGTTTTTT.